This T cell receptor (beta chain) was captured in a study of T cell repertoires in cytomegalovirus infection. This clonotype has only a few counts. What it recognizes is unknown. Germline assignment: CDR1 MGHRA and CDR2 YSYEKL. This CDR3 has 16 amino acids. V lost 1 base and J lost 4; bases outside the gene matches: 7. Points from the study as a whole: The ex vivo response was dominated by HLA-C-restricted CMV-specific TCR beta clonotypes. There were carriers of CMV plus the relevant HLA, and cumulative public TCR beta family frequency identified them.

In TCRdb, the reads were re-called with MiXCR into one record per CDR3 protein. The sample has some 800,000 distinct CDR3 sequences; 25% to 30% are singletons. The specimen was cultured CD8+ T cells from PBMCs, collected from culture after CMV antigen stimulation. This clonotype originated in a human donor in good health (CMV status not recorded). Some clones in this sample may be carry-over from other donors' samples. J is TRBJ1-2 and V is TRBV4-1, with TRBD1 identical over 9 bases. The CDR3 DNA reads TGCGCCAGCAGCCAAGCGCAAGGGACAGGGTCCTATGGCTACACCTTC. This gives the protein CASSQAQGTGSYGYTF.